This TCR beta chain appears in the sequencing data of a study of shared clonotypes between healthy human individuals. Across the study: Plates per donor: three CD4 naive, three CD4 memory, two CD8 naive, one CD8 memory.

Naive CD8 cells comprised CD45RO-negative, CCR7-positively selected cells, excluding terminally differentiated effector memory CD45RA+ cells. Germline values: CDR1 SGDLS, CDR2 YYNGEE. The CDR3 runs to 17 residues. Germline trimming cut 0 bases from V and 1 base from J; bases unmatched to any gene: 7. Study outcomes and limitations: Sequencing depth was expected to influence donor clonotype sharing. When naive CD4 clonotypes were compared across several donors, approximately 4.9% were shared.

At deep level, the assay was performed. Clones were read by immunoSEQ multiplex PCR, and TCRdb kept only the in-frame ones, dropping some. Among about 2 million clones listed, about 95% were seen once. Notes on this clone: Its antigen is not known.

V and J are TRBV9 and TRBJ2-1, with 7 bases lining up with TRBD2. Sequenced: naive CD8+ T cells sorted from blood. This receptor was taken from a man younger than 30 in good health. This CDR3 reads CASSVGALGGSYNEQFF. CDR3 bases: TGTGCCAGCAGCGTAGGAGCTCTCGGGGGGTCCTACAATGAGCAGTTCTTC. Complete variable domain (other parts from reference TRBV9 and TRBJ2-1): DSGVTQTPKHLITATGQRVTLRCSPRSGDLSVYWYQQSLDQGLQFLIQYYNGEERAKGNILERFSAQQFPDLHSELNLSSLELGDSALYFCASSVGALGGSYNEQFFGPGTRLTVL.